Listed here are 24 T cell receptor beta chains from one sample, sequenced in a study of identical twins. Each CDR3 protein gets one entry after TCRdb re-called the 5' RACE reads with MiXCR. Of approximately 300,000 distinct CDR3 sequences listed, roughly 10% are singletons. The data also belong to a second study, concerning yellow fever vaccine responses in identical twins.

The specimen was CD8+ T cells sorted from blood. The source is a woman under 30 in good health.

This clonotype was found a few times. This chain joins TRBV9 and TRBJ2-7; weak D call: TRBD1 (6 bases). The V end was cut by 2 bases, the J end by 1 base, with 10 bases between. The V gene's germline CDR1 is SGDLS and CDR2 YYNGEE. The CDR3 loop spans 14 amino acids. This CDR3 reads CASSVGTRSYEQYF. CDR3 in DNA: TGTGCCAGCAGCGTCGGGACACGGTCCTACGAGCAGTACTTC.

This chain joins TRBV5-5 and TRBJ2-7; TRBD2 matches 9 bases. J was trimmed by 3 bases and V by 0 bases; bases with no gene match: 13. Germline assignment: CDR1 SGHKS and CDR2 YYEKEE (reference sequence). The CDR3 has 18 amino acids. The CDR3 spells CASSLAPAPSGIIYEQYF. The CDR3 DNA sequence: TGTGCCAGCAGCTTGGCCCCCGCACCTAGCGGGATAATCTACGAGCAGTACTTC.

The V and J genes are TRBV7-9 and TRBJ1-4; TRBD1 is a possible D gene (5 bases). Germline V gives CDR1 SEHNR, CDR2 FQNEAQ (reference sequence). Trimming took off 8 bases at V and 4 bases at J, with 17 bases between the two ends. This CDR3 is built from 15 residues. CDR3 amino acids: CASHDAGSGNEKLFF. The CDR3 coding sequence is TGTGCCAGCCACGACGCAGGGAGTGGTAATGAAAAACTGTTTTTT.

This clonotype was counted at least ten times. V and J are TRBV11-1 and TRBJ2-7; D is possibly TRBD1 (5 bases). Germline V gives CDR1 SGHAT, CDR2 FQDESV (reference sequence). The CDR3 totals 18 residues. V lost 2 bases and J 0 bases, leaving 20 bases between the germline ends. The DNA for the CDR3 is TGTGCCAGCAGCTTACCACGAGAAACAGGTACCACCTCCTACGAGCAGTACTTC. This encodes CASSLPRETGTTSYEQYF.

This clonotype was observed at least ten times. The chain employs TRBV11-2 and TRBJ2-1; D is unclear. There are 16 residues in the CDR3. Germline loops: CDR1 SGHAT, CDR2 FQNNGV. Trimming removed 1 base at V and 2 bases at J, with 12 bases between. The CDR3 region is CASSLVVGFTYNEQFF. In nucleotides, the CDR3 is TGTGCCAGCAGCTTAGTTGTGGGATTTACCTACAATGAGCAGTTCTTC.

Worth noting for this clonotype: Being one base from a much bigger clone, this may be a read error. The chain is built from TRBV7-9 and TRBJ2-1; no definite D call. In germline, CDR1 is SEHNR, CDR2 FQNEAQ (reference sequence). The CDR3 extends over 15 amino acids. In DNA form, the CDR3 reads TGTGCCAGCAGCTTAGCCGGTCCATCCTGCAATGAGCAGTTCTTC. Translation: CASSLAGPSCNEQFF.

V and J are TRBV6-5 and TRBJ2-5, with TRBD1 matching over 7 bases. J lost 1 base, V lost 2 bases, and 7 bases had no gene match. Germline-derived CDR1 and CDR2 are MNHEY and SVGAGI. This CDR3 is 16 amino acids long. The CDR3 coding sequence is TGTGCCAGCAGTTACCCAGGGGGACCGACCCAAGAGACCCAGTACTTC. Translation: CASSYPGGPTQETQYF.

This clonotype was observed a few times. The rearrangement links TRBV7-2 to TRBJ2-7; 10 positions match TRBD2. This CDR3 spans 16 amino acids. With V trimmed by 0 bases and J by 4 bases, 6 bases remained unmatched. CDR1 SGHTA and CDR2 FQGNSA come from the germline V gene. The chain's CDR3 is CASSLAEIAGGYEQYF. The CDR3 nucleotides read TGTGCCAGCAGCTTAGCCGAGATAGCGGGAGGTTACGAGCAGTACTTC.

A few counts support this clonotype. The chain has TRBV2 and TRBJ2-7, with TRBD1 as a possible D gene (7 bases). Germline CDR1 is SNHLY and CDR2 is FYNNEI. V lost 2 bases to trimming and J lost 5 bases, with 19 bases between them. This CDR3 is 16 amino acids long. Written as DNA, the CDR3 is TGTGCCAGCAGTGAACCCGGCGCGGGACAGCCCAACGAGCAGTACTTC. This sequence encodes CASSEPGAGQPNEQYF.

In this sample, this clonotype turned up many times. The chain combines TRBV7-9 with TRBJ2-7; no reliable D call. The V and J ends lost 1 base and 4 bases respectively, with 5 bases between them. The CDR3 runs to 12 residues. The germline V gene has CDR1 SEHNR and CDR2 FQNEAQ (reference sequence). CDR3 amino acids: CASSLEWYEQYF. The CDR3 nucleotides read TGTGCCAGCAGCTTAGAGTGGTACGAGCAGTACTTC.

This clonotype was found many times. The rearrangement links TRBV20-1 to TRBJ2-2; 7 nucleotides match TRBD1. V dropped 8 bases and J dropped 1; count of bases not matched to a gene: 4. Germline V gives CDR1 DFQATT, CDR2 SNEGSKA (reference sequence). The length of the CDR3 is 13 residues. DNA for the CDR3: TGCAGTTTCGGGACAGAGAACACCGGGGAGCTGTTTTTT. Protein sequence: CSFGTENTGELFF.

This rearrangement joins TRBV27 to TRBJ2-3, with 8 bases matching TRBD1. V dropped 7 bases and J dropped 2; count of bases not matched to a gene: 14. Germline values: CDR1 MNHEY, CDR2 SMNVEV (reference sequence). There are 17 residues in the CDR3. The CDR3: CASMGGGQGVPTDTQYF. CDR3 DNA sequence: TGTGCCAGCATGGGCGGAGGACAGGGCGTACCCACAGATACGCAGTATTTT.

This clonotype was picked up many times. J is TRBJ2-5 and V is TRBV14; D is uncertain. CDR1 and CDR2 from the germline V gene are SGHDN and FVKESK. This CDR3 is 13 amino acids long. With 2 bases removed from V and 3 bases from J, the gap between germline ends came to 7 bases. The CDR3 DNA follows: TGTGCCAGCAGCCAATTCACTAAAGAGACCCAGTACTTC. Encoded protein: CASSQFTKETQYF.

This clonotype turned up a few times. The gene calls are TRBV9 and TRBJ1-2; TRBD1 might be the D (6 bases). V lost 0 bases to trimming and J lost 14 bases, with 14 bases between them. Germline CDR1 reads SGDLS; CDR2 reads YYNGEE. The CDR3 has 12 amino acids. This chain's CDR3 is CASSVGDRRSTF. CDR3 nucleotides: TGTGCCAGCAGCGTAGGAGACAGGAGGAGTACCTTC.

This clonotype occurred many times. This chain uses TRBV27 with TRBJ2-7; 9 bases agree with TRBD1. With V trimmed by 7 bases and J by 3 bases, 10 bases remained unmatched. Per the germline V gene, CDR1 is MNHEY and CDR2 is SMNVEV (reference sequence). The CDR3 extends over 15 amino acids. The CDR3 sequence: CASKLGQGIIYEQYF. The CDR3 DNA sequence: TGTGCCAGCAAGCTTGGACAGGGGATAATCTACGAGCAGTACTTC.

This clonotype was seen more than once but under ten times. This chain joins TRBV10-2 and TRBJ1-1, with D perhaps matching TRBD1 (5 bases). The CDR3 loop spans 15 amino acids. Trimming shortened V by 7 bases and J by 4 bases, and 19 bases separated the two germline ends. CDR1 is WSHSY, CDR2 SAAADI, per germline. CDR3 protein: CASIEWGGRFTEAFF. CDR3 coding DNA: TGCGCCAGCATCGAGTGGGGGGGAAGGTTCACTGAAGCTTTCTTT.

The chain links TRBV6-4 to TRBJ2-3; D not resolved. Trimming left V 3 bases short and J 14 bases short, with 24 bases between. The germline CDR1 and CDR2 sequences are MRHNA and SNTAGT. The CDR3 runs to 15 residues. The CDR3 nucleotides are TGTGCCAGCAGTGATTCCCGCTCTCATAGCCACGCGCGGTATTTT. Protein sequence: CASSDSRSHSHARYF.

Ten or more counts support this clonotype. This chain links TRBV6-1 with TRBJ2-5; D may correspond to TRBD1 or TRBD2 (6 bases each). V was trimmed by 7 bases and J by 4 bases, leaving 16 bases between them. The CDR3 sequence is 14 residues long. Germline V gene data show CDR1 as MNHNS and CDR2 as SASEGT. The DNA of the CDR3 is TGTGCCAGCACCACCCCGGGGGCCCGAGAGACCCAGTACTTC. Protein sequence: CASTTPGARETQYF.

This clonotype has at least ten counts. CDR3 sequence reads: CASSLGREHTEAFF. CDR3 DNA sequence: TGTGCCAGCAGCTTAGGCAGGGAACACACTGAAGCTTTCTTT. V gene TRBV7-8 combines with J gene TRBJ1-1; perhaps TRBD1 as D (5 bases). Germline V gene data show CDR1 as SGHVS and CDR2 as FQNEAQ. This CDR3 region has 14 residues. V lost 1 base and J lost 3, with 9 bases in between. The complete variable domain, with remaining parts taken from reference TRBV7-8 and TRBJ1-1, reads GAGVSQSPRYKVAKRGQDVALRCDPISGHVSLFWYQQALGQGPEFLTYFQNEAQLDKSGLPSDRFFAERPEGSVSTLKIQRTQQEDSAVYLCASSLGREHTEAFFGQGTRLTVV.

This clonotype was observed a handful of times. CDR3 amino acids: CATSREIADQETQYF. The CDR3 DNA reads as TGTGCCACCAGCAGAGAAATAGCGGACCAAGAGACCCAGTACTTC. The V gene is TRBV15, the J gene TRBJ2-5, with D maybe TRBD2 (6 bases). This CDR3 contains 15 residues. Trimming removed 0 bases at V and 0 bases at J, with 8 bases between. CDR1 is LNHNV and CDR2 is YYDKDF in the germline V gene (reference sequence).

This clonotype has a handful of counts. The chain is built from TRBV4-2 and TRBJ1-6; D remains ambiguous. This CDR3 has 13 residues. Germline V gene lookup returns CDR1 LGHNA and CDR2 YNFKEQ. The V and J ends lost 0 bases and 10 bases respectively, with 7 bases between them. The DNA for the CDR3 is TGTGCCAGCAGCCAAGATCAGTCGTCACCCCTCCACTTT. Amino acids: CASSQDQSSPLHF.

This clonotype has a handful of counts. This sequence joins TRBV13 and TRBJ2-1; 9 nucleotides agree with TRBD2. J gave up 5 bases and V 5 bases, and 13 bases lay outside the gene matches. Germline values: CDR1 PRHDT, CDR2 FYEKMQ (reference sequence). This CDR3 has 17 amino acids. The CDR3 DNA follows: TGTGCCAGCAGCGCCCGATTTGGCGGGGGGGCCGACAATGAGCAGTTCTTC. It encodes CASSARFGGGADNEQFF.

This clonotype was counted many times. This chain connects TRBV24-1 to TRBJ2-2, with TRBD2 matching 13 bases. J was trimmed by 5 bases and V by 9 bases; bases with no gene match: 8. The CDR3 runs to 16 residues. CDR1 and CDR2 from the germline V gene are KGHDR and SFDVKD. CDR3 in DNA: TGTGCCACCGGGACTAGCGGGAATCTGGGTACCGGGGAGCTGTTTTTT. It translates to CATGTSGNLGTGELFF.

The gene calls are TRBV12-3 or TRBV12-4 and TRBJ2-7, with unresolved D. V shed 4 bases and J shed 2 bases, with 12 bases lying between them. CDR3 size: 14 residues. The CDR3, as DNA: TGTGCCAGCAGTTCCCTCACCCCCACCTACGAGCAGTACTTC. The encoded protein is CASSSLTPTYEQYF.